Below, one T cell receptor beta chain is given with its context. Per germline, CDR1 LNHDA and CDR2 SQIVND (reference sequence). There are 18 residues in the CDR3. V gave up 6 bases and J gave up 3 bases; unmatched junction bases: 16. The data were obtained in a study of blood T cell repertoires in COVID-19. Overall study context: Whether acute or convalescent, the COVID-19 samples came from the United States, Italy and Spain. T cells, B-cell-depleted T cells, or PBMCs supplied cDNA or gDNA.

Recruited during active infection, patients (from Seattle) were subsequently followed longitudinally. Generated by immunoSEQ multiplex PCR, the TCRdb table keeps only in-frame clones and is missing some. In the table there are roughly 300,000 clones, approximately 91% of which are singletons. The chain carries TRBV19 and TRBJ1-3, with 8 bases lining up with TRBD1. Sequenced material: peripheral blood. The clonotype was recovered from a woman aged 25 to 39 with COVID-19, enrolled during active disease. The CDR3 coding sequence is TGTGCCAGTAGCAACCCCGATTGGACAGGGATTTATGGAAACACCATATATTTT. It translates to CASSNPDWTGIYGNTIYF.